This entry concerns a single TCR beta chain. The record originates from a study of blood T cell repertoires in COVID-19. Looking at the study overall: Whether acute or convalescent, the COVID-19 samples came from the United States, Italy and Spain.

Data came from immunoSEQ multiplex PCR; TCRdb stores just in-frame clones and leaves some out. The data hold 50,000 to 60,000 clones, with 65% to 90% observed a single time. J was trimmed by 3 bases and V by 5 bases; bases with no gene match: 5. This CDR3 has 15 amino acids. CDR1 is SEHNR and CDR2 is FQNEAQ in the germline V gene (reference sequence). Sequenced sample: peripheral blood. The chain combines TRBV7-9 with TRBJ2-3; 10 bases map to TRBD1. This TCR derives from a human donor in a cohort sampled during active COVID-19. In DNA, the CDR3 is TGTGCCAGCAGCATCGACAGGGGGCGAACAGATACGCAGTATTTT. Its translation is CASSIDRGRTDTQYF. Full variable domain (missing parts from reference TRBV7-9 and TRBJ2-3): DTGVSQNPRHKITKRGQNVTFRCDPISEHNRLYWYRQTLGQGPEFLTYFQNEAQLEKSRLLSDRFSAERPKGSFSTLEIQRTEQGDSAMYLCASSIDRGRTDTQYFGPGTRLTVL.